This passage covers 18 T cell receptor beta chains from one sample sequenced in a study of graft-versus-host responses after intestinal transplantation. This table comes from immunoSEQ multiplex PCR, and its TCRdb copy is limited to in-frame clones, with some not included. The table records tens of thousands of clones, 85% to 95% of them present only once. The antigens these receptors bind are not known. Source: unstimulated CD8+ T cells sorted from spleen or lymph node cells, taken before transplant. These receptors were collected from a human donor who was the organ donor for an intestinal transplant.

The rearrangement links TRBV4-1 to TRBJ2-5, with 9 bases that match TRBD2. The DNA matches TRBJ2-7 better at its end, which makes the J call doubtful. Looked up from germline, CDR1 is MGHRA and CDR2 is YSYEKL. This CDR3 region has 17 residues. The CDR3 sequence: CASSQASSGLAPYEQYF. DNA for the CDR3: TGCGCCAGCAGCCAAGCCTCCTCGGGACTAGCACCCTACGAGCAGTACTTC.

V and J are TRBV6-5 and TRBJ2-7; D is unclear. Germline V CDR1 and CDR2: MNHEY, SVGAGI. V lost 0 bases to trimming and J lost 2 bases, with 8 bases between them. The CDR3 loop spans 14 amino acids. The CDR3 sequence: CASSYSAETYEQYF. CDR3 DNA: TGTGCCAGCAGTTACTCGGCCGAAACCTACGAGCAGTACTTC.

The rearrangement links TRBV12-2 to TRBJ2-1; the D call in the table, TRBD1, was not verified against the DNA. TRBV12-2 is a listed pseudogene. This CDR3 has 15 residues. CDR3 DNA: TGTGCAAGTCGCTTAATCAGTCCGCTCGTTAATGAGCAGTTCTTC. This sequence encodes CASRLISPLVNEQFF.

The table lists this clone with a count of one. The chain recombines TRBV9 with TRBJ2-7, with TRBD1 matching over 7 bases. V dropped 0 bases and J dropped 6; count of bases not matched to a gene: 12. The length of the CDR3 is 16 residues. The V gene's germline CDR1 is SGDLS and CDR2 YYNGEE. The CDR3 nucleotides are TGTGCCAGCAGCGTAGCCTCTGACGGGACAGTAACCGAGCAGTACTTC. Translated: CASSVASDGTVTEQYF.

The CDR3 region is CASSWAERAYNEQFF. In DNA, the CDR3 is TGTGCCAGTAGTTGGGCCGAGCGGGCCTACAATGAGCAGTTCTTC. The rearrangement joins TRBV19 to TRBJ2-1, with D possibly matching TRBD2 (6 bases). The CDR3 is 15 residues long. V was trimmed by 5 bases and J by 2 bases, leaving 13 bases between them. Per the germline V gene, CDR1 is LNHDA and CDR2 is SQIVND (reference sequence). Supplemented by reference TRBV19 and TRBJ2-1, the full variable domain reads DGGITQSPKYLFRKEGQNVTLSCEQNLNHDAMYWYRQDPGQGLRLIYYSQIVNDFQKGDIAEGYSVSREKKESFPLTVTSAQKNPTAFYLCASSWAERAYNEQFFGPGTRLTVL.

The chain is built from TRBV7-8 and TRBJ2-1; 8 bases line up with TRBD2. V lost 0 bases, J lost 0 bases, and 4 bases stayed unmatched. CDR3 length: 17 amino acids. Per the germline V gene, CDR1 is SGHVS and CDR2 is FQNEAQ. The CDR3 nucleotides are TGTGCCAGCAGCTTAGCGCTGGCGGGGGGCTCCTACAATGAGCAGTTCTTC. This translates into CASSLALAGGSYNEQFF.

The genes are TRBV30 and TRBJ1-5; D is undetermined. The V gene lost 7 bases and the J gene lost 0 bases, with 7 bases spanning the gap. CDR1 GTSNPN and CDR2 SVGIG come from the germline V gene (reference sequence). The CDR3 covers 12 residues. In DNA, the CDR3 is TGTGCCTCCCGTAATAGCAATCAGCCCCAGCATTTT. Encoded protein: CASRNSNQPQHF.

The V and J genes are TRBV28 and TRBJ2-1, with 14 nucleotides matching TRBD2. Per germline, CDR1 MDHEN and CDR2 SYDVKM. CDR3 size: 16 residues. The V gene end was trimmed by 8 bases and the J gene end by 8 bases; junction bases not matched to a gene: 11. The CDR3: CASHTPGLAGADEQFF. CDR3 bases: TGTGCCAGCCATACGCCGGGACTAGCGGGAGCCGATGAGCAGTTCTTC.

This rearrangement joins TRBV11-2 to TRBJ2-7; a possible D gene is TRBD2 (6 bases). Trimming took off 2 bases at V and 0 bases at J, with 8 bases between the two ends. The CDR3 spans 14 residues. Germline V lookup: CDR1 SGHAT, CDR2 FQNNGV. This CDR3 is CASSLSGDSYEQYF. Written as DNA, the CDR3 is TGTGCCAGCAGCTTATCGGGGGACTCCTACGAGCAGTACTTC.

The chain recombines TRBV9 with TRBJ2-5, with TRBD2 identical over 8 bases. The junction had 16 bases not matched to a gene; V was cut back by 4 bases and J by 5 bases. Germline assignment: CDR1 SGDLS and CDR2 YYNGEE. This CDR3 comprises 17 residues. CDR3 in DNA: TGTGCCAGCAGCTCACTGGAAGCGGGAGAAGAGTGGGAGACCCAGTACTTC. Translation gives CASSSLEAGEEWETQYF.

The count of this clone is one. This chain joins TRBV19 and TRBJ1-1; 7 positions agree with TRBD1. Trimming at V came to 6 bases and at J to 1 base, leaving 2 bases not matched to a gene. Germline V CDR1 and CDR2: LNHDA, SQIVND (reference sequence). The CDR3 has 13 amino acids. The CDR3 loop reads CASRRQGNTEAFF. DNA of the CDR3: TGTGCCAGTAGAAGACAGGGGAACACTGAAGCTTTCTTT.

The CDR3 loop is CASSIVQGVGNEQFF. The CDR3 DNA follows: TGTGCCAGTAGTATAGTTCAGGGTGTAGGCAATGAGCAGTTCTTC. This chain connects TRBV19 to TRBJ2-1, with a possible D match to TRBD1 (5 bases). V gave up 1 base and J gave up 6 bases, with 13 bases separating them. The germline V gene encodes CDR1 LNHDA and CDR2 SQIVND (reference sequence). CDR3 length: 15 amino acids. Full variable domain (remainder filled in from reference TRBV19 and TRBJ2-1): DGGITQSPKYLFRKEGQNVTLSCEQNLNHDAMYWYRQDPGQGLRLIYYSQIVNDFQKGDIAEGYSVSREKKESFPLTVTSAQKNPTAFYLCASSIVQGVGNEQFFGPGTRLTVL.

J is TRBJ1-3 and V is TRBV5-1; weak D call: TRBD1 (6 bases). CDR1 is SGHRS, CDR2 YFSETQ, per germline. V was clipped by 0 bases and J by 2 bases, with 15 bases between them. CDR3 length equals 17 residues. The CDR3 is CASSLAQDSPPGNTIYF. CDR3 in DNA: TGCGCCAGCAGCTTGGCCCAGGACAGCCCGCCTGGAAACACCATATATTTT.

The chain has TRBV4-3 and TRBJ2-1, with D possibly matching TRBD1 (6 bases). The CDR3 extends over 15 amino acids. Germline V gene data show CDR1 as LGHNA and CDR2 as YSLEER. The ends were cut back, 4 bases at V and 7 bases at J, with 17 bases in the middle. CDR3 in amino acids: CASSPRGTGRNEQFF. The CDR3 coding sequence is TGCGCCAGCAGCCCCCGCGGAACAGGGCGTAATGAGCAGTTCTTC.

The chain recombines TRBV5-1 with TRBJ2-6; D may be TRBD1 (6 bases). The CDR3 contains 19 residues. In germline, CDR1 is SGHRS, CDR2 YFSETQ. V was clipped by 4 bases and J by 0 bases, with 20 bases between them. The CDR3: CASSHPPGHPYSGANVLTF. CDR3 DNA: TGCGCCAGCAGCCACCCCCCGGGACACCCTTACTCTGGGGCCAACGTCCTGACTTTC.

This rearrangement joins TRBV7-8 to TRBJ2-5; D might be TRBD2 (5 bases). V gave up 2 bases and J gave up 3 bases, with 10 bases separating them. CDR1 and CDR2 from the germline V gene are SGHVS and FQNEAQ. The CDR3 runs to 14 residues. DNA of the CDR3: TGTGCCAGCAGCTTACAAGCGGCTAAAGAGACCCAGTACTTC. Amino acid sequence: CASSLQAAKETQYF.

This chain connects TRBV19 to TRBJ1-1; tentative D call: TRBD1 (5 bases). V lost 6 bases, J lost 6 bases, and 17 bases lay in between. CDR3 length: 14 amino acids. The V gene's germline CDR1 is LNHDA and CDR2 SQIVND (reference sequence). CDR3 nucleotide sequence: TGTGCCAGTAGCCCCGACGTATGCAGGGCTGAAGCTTTCTTT. The encoded protein is CASSPDVCRAEAFF.

The rearrangement joins TRBV4-1 to TRBJ1-5, with 11 bases matching TRBD1. Germline values: CDR1 MGHRA, CDR2 YSYEKL. V dropped 1 base and J dropped 7; count of bases not matched to a gene: 6. The CDR3 spans 16 residues. The CDR3 coding sequence is TGCGCCAGCAGCCAAGTGGACAGGGGGCTAGGGCAGCCCCAGCATTTT. It is translated as CASSQVDRGLGQPQHF.